This TCR beta chain was identified during a study of T cell changes during pregnancy in multiple sclerosis. Trimming took 5 bases from V and 3 from J, leaving 14 bases between them. The germline V gene encodes CDR1 MNHNY and CDR2 SVGAGI (reference sequence). This CDR3 comprises 15 residues. Clones were sequenced by immunoSEQ multiplex PCR, and TCRdb holds only the in-frame ones, with some missing. The repertoire holds more than 30,000 clones, approximately 91% seen once, with approximately 6.6% in the top ten. This rearrangement joins TRBV6-6 to TRBJ2-4; tentative D call: TRBD1 (6 bases). The sequenced sample was CD8+ T cells from peripheral blood mononuclear cells, obtained in the second trimester of pregnancy. The sequence was collected from a female donor with multiple sclerosis, enrolled in a pregnancy study. CDR3 bases: TGTGCCAGCAGTGACCCACAGGGAGTCAAAAACATTCAGTACTTC. It yields the protein CASSDPQGVKNIQYF.